This entry describes one TCR beta chain. The sample comes from a study of blood T cell repertoires in COVID-19. CDR3 length: 14 residues. CDR1 MDHEN and CDR2 SYDVKM come from the germline V gene. V shed 4 bases, J shed 5 bases, and the junction held 3 bases outside the gene matches. Measured with immunoSEQ multiplex PCR; TCRdb has only the in-frame clones, and not every one. The data contain some 100,000 clones, more than 85% of them singletons. Source material: peripheral blood. The J gene is TRBJ2-5, the V gene TRBV28; TRBD1 matches at 11 bases. The TCR comes from a human donor with acute or convalescent COVID-19. The donor label of this sample is uncertain. The CDR3 DNA sequence: TGTGCCAGCAGTTCGGACAGGGGGCGGGAGACCCAGTACTTC. Translated: CASSSDRGRETQYF.